These 27 T cell receptor beta chains share one sample of origin, sequenced in a study of blood T cell repertoires in COVID-19. Profiling relied on immunoSEQ multiplex PCR, and the TCRdb table lists in-frame clones only, not all of them. This sample has 300,000 to 350,000 clones, with roughly 89% found just once. Source material: peripheral blood. The receptors derive from a woman under 30 who had recovered from COVID-19.

The chain is built from TRBV24-1 and TRBJ2-7; a possible D gene is TRBD2 (6 bases). V was shortened by 6 bases and J by 3 bases, with 8 bases between the two germline ends. Per the germline V gene, CDR1 is KGHDR and CDR2 is SFDVKD. The CDR3 loop spans 12 amino acids. The CDR3 reads CATSNSGYEQYV. The DNA of the CDR3 is TGTGCCACCAGTAATAGCGGCTACGAGCAGTACGTC.

V usage is TRBV6-2 or TRBV6-3 and J usage is TRBJ2-3; 8 positions agree with TRBD2. CDR1 is MNHEY, CDR2 SVGEGT, per germline. The V gene end was trimmed by 4 bases and the J gene end by 2 bases; junction bases not matched to a gene: 8. The CDR3 runs 16 residues. The CDR3: CASSWLAGRLTDTQYF. The CDR3 bases are TGTGCCAGCAGTTGGCTAGCGGGCCGCCTCACAGATACGCAGTATTTT.

The chain carries TRBV11-3 and TRBJ2-1; tentatively, D is TRBD1 (5 bases). This CDR3 contains 15 residues. The germline V gene encodes CDR1 SGHNT and CDR2 YENEEA. Trimming stripped 3 bases from V and 0 bases from J, with 9 bases between. The CDR3 spells CASSFRVSSYNEQFF. CDR3 nucleotide sequence: TGTGCCAGCAGCTTCAGGGTAAGCTCCTACAATGAGCAGTTCTTC.

The V call is TRBV7-2, the J call TRBJ1-5; possibly TRBD1 for D (6 bases). The CDR3 contains 16 residues. Deletions cut 0 bases from V and 3 bases from J, with 12 bases between. Germline V lookup: CDR1 SGHTA, CDR2 FQGNSA. The CDR3 is CASSLALGASNQPQHF. CDR3 in DNA: TGTGCCAGCAGCTTAGCTCTGGGGGCATCCAATCAGCCCCAGCATTTT.

The rearrangement uses TRBV30 and TRBJ1-2; 7 bases are a match to TRBD1. Trimming took 8 bases from V and 4 from J; bases not matched to a gene: 13. This CDR3 comprises 14 residues. Germline CDR1 GTSNPN, CDR2 SVGIG (reference sequence). The CDR3 region has the DNA TGTGCCGAGGCCCGGGACAGAGCTCCCTATGGCTACACCTTC. Translation gives CAEARDRAPYGYTF. Full variable domain (missing parts from reference TRBV30 and TRBJ1-2): SQTIHQWPATLVQPVGSPLSLECTVEGTSNPNLYWYRQAAGRGLQLLFYSVGIGQISSEVPQNLSASRPQDRQFILSSKKLLLSDSGFYLCAEARDRAPYGYTFGSGTRLTVV.

CDR3 bases: TGTGCCATCAGTGAGGGAGCAGGGGACAAGCCCCAGCATTTT. Its translation: CAISEGAGDKPQHF. The rearrangement links TRBV10-3 to TRBJ1-5, with a tentative D call TRBD1 (6 bases). CDR3 length equals 14 residues. The germline CDR1 and CDR2 sequences are ENHRY and SYGVKD. Trimming removed 2 bases from V and 8 bases from J, with 13 bases in between.

CDR3 sequence reads: CASARGGEKLFF. In nucleotides, the CDR3 is TGTGCCAGCGCAAGGGGCGGTGAAAAACTGTTTTTT. The V gene is TRBV6-5, the J gene TRBJ1-4; D is possibly TRBD1 (5 bases). V dropped 8 bases and J dropped 7 bases, with 11 bases sitting between them. The CDR3 consists of 12 residues. Germline values: CDR1 MNHEY, CDR2 SVGAGI.

This clone was recorded once. The chain couples TRBV30 to TRBJ1-5; D is possibly TRBD1 (6 bases). The CDR3 consists of 14 residues. CDR1 GTSNPN and CDR2 SVGIG come from the germline V gene (reference sequence). The V end was cut by 2 bases, the J end by 4 bases, with 12 bases between. This chain's CDR3 is CAWSRDTGNQPQHF. In DNA form, the CDR3 reads TGTGCCTGGAGTAGGGACACAGGGAATCAGCCCCAGCATTTT.

The rearrangement joins TRBV5-1 to TRBJ2-1; D is perhaps TRBD1 (5 bases). Trimming pared 5 bases from V and 2 bases from J, leaving 14 bases between. This CDR3 is built from 15 residues. Germline V gene lookup returns CDR1 SGHRS and CDR2 YFSETQ. The CDR3 region is CASRLQGGAYNEQFF. For the CDR3, the DNA is TGCGCCAGCAGACTTCAGGGTGGTGCCTACAATGAGCAGTTCTTC.

This chain uses TRBV10-1 with TRBJ2-2; D is perhaps TRBD1 (6 bases). CDR1 and CDR2 from the germline V gene are WNHNN and SYGVQD (reference sequence). Trimming cost V 3 bases and J 5 bases, with 10 bases left between them. CDR3 size: 14 residues. CDR3 coding DNA: TGCGCCAGCAGTGAATTTCAGGGGACCGGGGAGCTGTTTTTT. Its protein is CASSEFQGTGELFF.

CDR3 nucleotides: TGCGCCAGCAGCCAAGGGGACTTCAATGAGCAGTTCTTC. This codes for CASSQGDFNEQFF. V is TRBV4-1 and J is TRBJ2-1, with D perhaps TRBD2 (6 bases). Trimming removed 1 base at V and 6 bases at J, with 7 bases between. Germline V gene sequence: CDR1 MGHRA, CDR2 YSYEKL. CDR3 length: 13 amino acids.

This clone was detected once. The V and J genes are TRBV19 and TRBJ1-3; D not resolved. The V gene lost 2 bases and the J gene lost 4 bases, with 3 bases spanning the gap. Germline CDR1 reads LNHDA; CDR2 reads SQIVND (reference sequence). The CDR3 has 12 residues. CDR3 sequence: CASSIQGNTIYF. The CDR3 nucleotides read TGTGCCAGTAGTATACAGGGAAACACCATATATTTT.

The CDR3: CASSLYNGTGDYEQYV. DNA for the CDR3: TGCGCCAGCAGCTTGTATAATGGGACAGGGGACTACGAGCAGTACGTC. This sequence joins TRBV5-1 and TRBJ2-7; 10 bases are shared with TRBD1. The CDR3 sequence is 16 residues long. Germline CDR1 reads SGHRS; CDR2 reads YFSETQ. V was clipped by 1 base and J by 3 bases; unmatched bases: 7.

J is TRBJ1-1 and V is TRBV10-1, with no clear D. The length of the CDR3 is 13 residues. V was trimmed by 3 bases and J by 1 base, leaving 6 bases between them. Germline V lookup: CDR1 WNHNN, CDR2 SYGVQD (reference sequence). The CDR3 DNA is TGCGCCAGCAGTGAACAACGGAACACTGAAGCTTTCTTT. It yields the protein CASSEQRNTEAFF.

The gene calls are TRBV6-5 and TRBJ1-1; D is perhaps TRBD1 (6 bases). Trimming took off 6 bases at V and 5 bases at J, with 19 bases between the two ends. The germline V gene encodes CDR1 MNHEY and CDR2 SVGAGI. This CDR3 is built from 15 residues. CDR3 sequence (DNA): TGTGCCAGCAGCCAAGACCAATCGACAGGTACTGAAGCTTTCTTT. It is translated as CASSQDQSTGTEAFF.

The chain recombines TRBV29-1 with TRBJ2-1; TRBD2 matches at 11 bases. Germline CDR1 reads SQVTM; CDR2 reads ANQGSEA. There are 13 residues in the CDR3. Trimming took 7 bases from V and 8 from J; bases not matched to a gene: 7. This CDR3 is CSGLLAGVHEQFF. The DNA of the CDR3 is TGCAGCGGCCTACTAGCGGGAGTTCATGAGCAGTTCTTC.

The V gene is TRBV19, the J gene TRBJ1-1, with TRBD1 matching 10 bases. Germline trimming cut 5 bases from V and 8 bases from J; bases unmatched to any gene: 8. The CDR3 totals 14 residues. CDR1 and CDR2 (germline): LNHDA, SQIVND (reference sequence). The chain's CDR3 is CASSADRGRGEAFF. In DNA form, the CDR3 reads TGTGCCAGTAGTGCCGACAGGGGGCGTGGGGAAGCTTTCTTT.

The rearrangement uses TRBV29-1 and TRBJ2-2; 12 positions match TRBD1. The CDR3 has 17 residues. With V trimmed by 5 bases and J by 1 base, 8 bases remained unmatched. Germline V gene data show CDR1 as SQVTM and CDR2 as ANQGSEA. CDR3 protein: CSVLPGQGALNTGELFF. CDR3 coding DNA: TGCAGCGTTCTACCGGGACAGGGGGCTTTGAACACCGGGGAGCTGTTTTTT.

The V gene is TRBV5-4, the J gene TRBJ2-5, with 10 bases identical to TRBD2. CDR1 and CDR2 (germline): SGHNT, YYREEE (reference sequence). Unmatched junction bases numbered 13, after V lost 4 bases and J lost 4 bases. The CDR3 extends over 17 amino acids. The chain's CDR3 is CASSPQRSGRVGETQYF. DNA of the CDR3: TGTGCCAGCAGCCCCCAGAGGAGCGGGAGGGTAGGAGAGACCCAGTACTTC.

This chain uses TRBV11-3 with TRBJ2-5, with 9 bases lining up with TRBD1. This CDR3 has 14 residues. From germline, CDR1 is SGHNT and CDR2 YENEEA. Unmatched junction bases numbered 2, after V lost 2 bases and J lost 4 bases. In nucleotides, the CDR3 is TGTGCCAGCAGCTTAAGGACAGGGGCAGAGACCCAGTACTTC. Its translation: CASSLRTGAETQYF.

The rearrangement uses TRBV18 and TRBJ2-7; 12 positions agree with TRBD2. This CDR3 is built from 14 residues. V shed 6 bases, J shed 3 bases, and the junction held 3 bases outside the gene matches. Germline V gene data show CDR1 as KGHSH and CDR2 as LQKENI. The CDR3 bases are TGTGCCAGCTCCAGACTAGCGGGAGACTACGAGCAGTACGTC. Protein sequence: CASSRLAGDYEQYV.

The V and J genes are TRBV6-4 and TRBJ2-7; D not resolved. The CDR3 is 15 residues long. CDR1 and CDR2 from the germline V gene are MRHNA and SNTAGT. Deletions cut 2 bases from V and 2 bases from J, with 13 bases between. The CDR3 DNA reads TGTGCCAGCAGTGACAGAAAGCCTAGACCCTACGAGCAGTACGTC. It yields the protein CASSDRKPRPYEQYV.

This clone was seen more than once but under ten times. The V call is TRBV2, the J call TRBJ2-7; TRBD1 is a possible D gene (5 bases). V lost 6 bases, J lost 2 bases, and 11 bases lay in between. Per germline, CDR1 SNHLY and CDR2 FYNNEI. This CDR3 has 13 residues. CDR3 loop: CASRKDTAYEQYV. Here the CDR3 DNA reads TGTGCCAGCAGGAAGGACACCGCCTACGAGCAGTACGTC.

CDR3 amino acids: CASSAGKTHEQYV. The CDR3 bases are TGCGCCAGCAGCGCGGGCAAGACCCACGAGCAGTACGTC. The chain couples TRBV10-2 to TRBJ2-7, with D possibly TRBD2 on 5 matching bases. There are 13 residues in the CDR3. From germline, CDR1 is WSHSY and CDR2 SAAADI. V gave up 6 bases and J gave up 5 bases, with 14 bases separating them.

This clone is a singleton in its sample. The genes are TRBV3-1 (or the pseudogene TRBV3-2) and TRBJ2-5; 12 bases are a match to TRBD2. There are 18 residues in the CDR3. The V gene end was trimmed by 3 bases and the J gene end by 5 bases; junction bases not matched to a gene: 13. The germline gives CDR1 LGHDT, CDR2 YNNKEL (reference sequence). The CDR3 DNA reads TGTGCCAGCAGCCACTCCGGCCTAGCGGGAGGGCCCCGTGAGACCCAGTACTTC. This translates into CASSHSGLAGGPRETQYF.

In its sample, this clone was seen once. This chain uses TRBV14 with TRBJ1-1; D call uncertain. Trimming stripped 5 bases from V and 3 bases from J, with 10 bases between. CDR1 is SGHDN and CDR2 is FVKESK in the germline V gene. The CDR3 totals 13 residues. This CDR3 reads CASSGARYTEAFF. CDR3 bases: TGTGCCAGCAGCGGAGCTAGATACACTGAAGCTTTCTTT.

This clone showed up just a few times. The V gene is TRBV5-1, the J gene TRBJ2-2; the match to TRBD2 covers 13 bases. The V gene end was trimmed by 3 bases and the J gene end by 10 bases; junction bases not matched to a gene: 3. The germline CDR1 and CDR2 sequences are SGHRS and YFSETQ. This CDR3 comprises 14 residues. This chain's CDR3 is CASSWGTSGMELFF. The CDR3 DNA reads TGCGCCAGCAGCTGGGGGACTAGCGGGATGGAGCTGTTTTTT.